This entry features one TCR beta chain sequence. The data were taken from a study of blood T cell repertoires in COVID-19. The table came from immunoSEQ multiplex PCR; TCRdb's copy has only in-frame clones and leaves some out. Here the sample spans over 150,000 clones, approximately 86% being singletons. Trimming removed 6 bases from V and 3 bases from J; junction bases left unmatched: 6. This CDR3 comprises 15 residues. Germline values: CDR1 SGHTA, CDR2 FQGNSA. The origin of this receptor is a man aged 55 to 70 with COVID-19, enrolled during active disease. Sequencing input: peripheral blood. V is TRBV7-2 and J is TRBJ1-3; 9 nucleotides agree with TRBD1. This CDR3 reads CASRLQGAIGNTIYF. CDR3 sequence (DNA): TGTGCCAGCAGGCTACAGGGGGCAATTGGAAACACCATATATTTT.